This TCR beta chain was sequenced for a study of molecular identifiers for immune sequencing clone quantification. Regarding the study as a whole: Over 99% of effector molecules, but under 1% in naive cells, were held by clones with more than 20 RNA copies.

Methods described previously, with TCR primers listed, were used for bulk TCR libraries. MiXCR, run by TCRdb on the PCR reads, gives a single entry per CDR3 protein. The sample carries about 100,000 distinct CDR3 sequences, about 35% recorded once. Naive CD8 libraries came from approximately 20,000 to 980,000 sorted cells with 10%, 30% or 50% RNA. For naive CD8 T cells, sorting used the CD8+CD4-CCR7+CD45RA+ phenotype. Only a few counts were recorded for this clonotype. What it binds is not known. The V end lost 6 bases, the J end lost 0 bases, and 10 bases lay between the germline ends. Germline V gene data show CDR1 as KGHDR and CDR2 as SFDVKD. CDR3 length: 14 amino acids.

The sequence was collected from a human donor in good health. Some libraries in this study had Jurkat cell RNA spiked in. The chain joins TRBV24-1 to TRBJ2-5, with D tentatively TRBD1 or TRBD2 (5 bases each). The sequencing sample was made of naive CD8+ T cells from blood, with Jurkat cell RNA spiked in. Sample subset: FACS-sorted CD8+CD4-CCR7+CD45RA+ naive T cells. CDR3 residues: CATSPWDHQETQYF. DNA of the CDR3: TGTGCCACCAGTCCTTGGGACCACCAAGAGACCCAGTACTTC.